The clone carrying this TCR beta chain was counted ten times or more. Its specificity is unknown. TCRdb processed the RT-PCR reads anew with MiXCR; each CDR3 protein has one entry. The repertoire holds under 750,000 distinct CDR3 sequences, with 10% to 15% as singletons. This sample was included in a study of response to subunit inactivated influenza vaccine. Notes on the study in general: Few new T cells, the authors suggested, are recruited by each seasonal influenza vaccination.

The V and J ends lost 0 bases and 7 bases respectively, with 7 bases between them. Germline assignment: CDR1 MNHEY and CDR2 SVGAGI. The CDR3 extends over 14 amino acids. Sequencing used PBMCs from blood, obtained on the day of vaccination. The chain links TRBV6-5 to TRBJ1-6; D is undetermined. The source is a man aged 45 to 65 who received an inactivated influenza vaccine. The CDR3 loop reads CASSYSRGNSPLHF. The CDR3 DNA reads as TGTGCCAGCAGTTACTCGAGAGGCAATTCACCCCTCCACTTT.